Presented here are 8 T cell receptor beta chains from one specimen sequenced in a study of regulatory T cells in long-lasting Graves disease. Through Arm-PCR of CDR3 regions and iRepertoire HTBI primers, TCR beta libraries were built. TCRdb redid the calling of the multiplex PCR reads with MiXCR, one entry per CDR3 protein. The table includes 350,000 to 550,000 distinct CDR3 sequences, 16% detected once. Time point given: newly diagnosed GD, antithyroid drugs for less than 3 months. PBMC RNA served as the TCR library source. The sample was also reused in another study, on T cells in Graves' hyperthyroidism and ophthalmopathy.

Source: peripheral blood mononuclear cells (PBMCs), taken at new diagnosis, from a patient treated with antithyroid drugs. Receptor source: a woman in her late teens or twenties with Graves disease.

V and J are TRBV19 and TRBJ1-5; D possibly corresponds to TRBD1 (5 bases). Per germline, CDR1 LNHDA and CDR2 SQIVND (reference sequence). The CDR3 extends over 14 amino acids. With 11 bases removed from V and 7 bases from J, the gap between germline ends came to 21 bases. The CDR3 bases are TGTGCCGGATCCCGGCGGGGTTGGGGGCAGCCCCAGCATTTT. Its protein product is CAGSRRGWGQPQHF.

The chain combines TRBV28 with TRBJ2-3, with 13 nucleotides matching TRBD2. The CDR3 sequence is 17 residues long. Trimming cost V 2 bases and J 4 bases; bases outside gene matches: 6. Germline CDR1 reads MDHEN; CDR2 reads SYDVKM. The CDR3 here is CASSLTLAGGSADTQYF. CDR3 in DNA: TGTGCCAGCAGTTTAACACTAGCGGGAGGGTCGGCAGATACGCAGTATTTT.

This clonotype was picked up many times. V usage is TRBV7-9 and J usage is TRBJ1-2; 10 nucleotides match TRBD1. In germline, CDR1 is SEHNR, CDR2 FQNEAQ (reference sequence). The CDR3 runs to 16 residues. J was trimmed by 4 bases and V by 5 bases; bases with no gene match: 10. This CDR3 is CASSKIPGQGSYGYTF. In DNA form, the CDR3 reads TGTGCCAGCAGCAAGATACCGGGACAGGGGAGCTATGGCTACACCTTC.

V usage is TRBV10-3 and J usage is TRBJ1-5, with D tentatively TRBD1 (6 bases). This CDR3 spans 15 amino acids. Germline V CDR1 and CDR2: ENHRY, SYGVKD. Trimming pared 6 bases from V and 5 bases from J, leaving 17 bases between. In nucleotides, the CDR3 is TGTGCCATCAGCGACCCGGACAGAGGATATCAGCCCCAGCATTTT. It translates to CAISDPDRGYQPQHF.

This clonotype was seen many times. The chain uses TRBV7-8 and TRBJ2-3; D is perhaps TRBD2 (5 bases). Germline CDR1 SGHVS, CDR2 FQNEAQ. The CDR3 runs 14 residues. V lost 7 bases and J lost 0, with 11 bases in between. The DNA for the CDR3 is TGTGCCAGCAAAAACCGGGGAAGCACAGATACGCAGTATTTT. This translates into CASKNRGSTDTQYF. The full variable domain, with the rest looked up from reference TRBV7-8 and TRBJ2-3, is GAGVSQSPRYKVAKRGQDVALRCDPISGHVSLFWYQQALGQGPEFLTYFQNEAQLDKSGLPSDRFFAERPEGSVSTLKIQRTQQEDSAVYLCASKNRGSTDTQYFGPGTRLTVL.

This clonotype was detected only a few times. The chain recombines TRBV5-1 with TRBJ1-1; no firm D call. The germline V and J ends were trimmed by 0 bases and 2 bases, with 11 bases remaining between them. Germline V gene data show CDR1 as SGHRS and CDR2 as YFSETQ. The CDR3 extends over 15 amino acids. The CDR3 DNA reads as TGCGCCAGCAGCTTGGCCGGGTTAGCTAACACTGAAGCTTTCTTT. Residues: CASSLAGLANTEAFF.

This clonotype was picked up many times. This sequence joins TRBV18 and TRBJ1-2; D call uncertain. V was cut by 2 bases and J by 6 bases, with 13 bases left in between. The CDR3 extends over 14 amino acids. Germline V lookup: CDR1 KGHSH, CDR2 LQKENI. The CDR3 DNA sequence: TGTGCCAGCTCACCAGAGCCCGGCTCGGATGGCTACACCTTC. Its translation is CASSPEPGSDGYTF.

This clonotype was picked up many times. This chain joins TRBV7-2 and TRBJ1-2; D is unresolved. CDR1 is SGHTA and CDR2 is FQGNSA in the germline V gene. The CDR3 runs to 12 residues. V was clipped by 5 bases and J by 8 bases, with 12 bases between them. This chain's CDR3 is CASSPPAGGYTF. CDR3 bases: TGTGCCAGCAGCCCACCAGCGGGAGGCTACACCTTC.